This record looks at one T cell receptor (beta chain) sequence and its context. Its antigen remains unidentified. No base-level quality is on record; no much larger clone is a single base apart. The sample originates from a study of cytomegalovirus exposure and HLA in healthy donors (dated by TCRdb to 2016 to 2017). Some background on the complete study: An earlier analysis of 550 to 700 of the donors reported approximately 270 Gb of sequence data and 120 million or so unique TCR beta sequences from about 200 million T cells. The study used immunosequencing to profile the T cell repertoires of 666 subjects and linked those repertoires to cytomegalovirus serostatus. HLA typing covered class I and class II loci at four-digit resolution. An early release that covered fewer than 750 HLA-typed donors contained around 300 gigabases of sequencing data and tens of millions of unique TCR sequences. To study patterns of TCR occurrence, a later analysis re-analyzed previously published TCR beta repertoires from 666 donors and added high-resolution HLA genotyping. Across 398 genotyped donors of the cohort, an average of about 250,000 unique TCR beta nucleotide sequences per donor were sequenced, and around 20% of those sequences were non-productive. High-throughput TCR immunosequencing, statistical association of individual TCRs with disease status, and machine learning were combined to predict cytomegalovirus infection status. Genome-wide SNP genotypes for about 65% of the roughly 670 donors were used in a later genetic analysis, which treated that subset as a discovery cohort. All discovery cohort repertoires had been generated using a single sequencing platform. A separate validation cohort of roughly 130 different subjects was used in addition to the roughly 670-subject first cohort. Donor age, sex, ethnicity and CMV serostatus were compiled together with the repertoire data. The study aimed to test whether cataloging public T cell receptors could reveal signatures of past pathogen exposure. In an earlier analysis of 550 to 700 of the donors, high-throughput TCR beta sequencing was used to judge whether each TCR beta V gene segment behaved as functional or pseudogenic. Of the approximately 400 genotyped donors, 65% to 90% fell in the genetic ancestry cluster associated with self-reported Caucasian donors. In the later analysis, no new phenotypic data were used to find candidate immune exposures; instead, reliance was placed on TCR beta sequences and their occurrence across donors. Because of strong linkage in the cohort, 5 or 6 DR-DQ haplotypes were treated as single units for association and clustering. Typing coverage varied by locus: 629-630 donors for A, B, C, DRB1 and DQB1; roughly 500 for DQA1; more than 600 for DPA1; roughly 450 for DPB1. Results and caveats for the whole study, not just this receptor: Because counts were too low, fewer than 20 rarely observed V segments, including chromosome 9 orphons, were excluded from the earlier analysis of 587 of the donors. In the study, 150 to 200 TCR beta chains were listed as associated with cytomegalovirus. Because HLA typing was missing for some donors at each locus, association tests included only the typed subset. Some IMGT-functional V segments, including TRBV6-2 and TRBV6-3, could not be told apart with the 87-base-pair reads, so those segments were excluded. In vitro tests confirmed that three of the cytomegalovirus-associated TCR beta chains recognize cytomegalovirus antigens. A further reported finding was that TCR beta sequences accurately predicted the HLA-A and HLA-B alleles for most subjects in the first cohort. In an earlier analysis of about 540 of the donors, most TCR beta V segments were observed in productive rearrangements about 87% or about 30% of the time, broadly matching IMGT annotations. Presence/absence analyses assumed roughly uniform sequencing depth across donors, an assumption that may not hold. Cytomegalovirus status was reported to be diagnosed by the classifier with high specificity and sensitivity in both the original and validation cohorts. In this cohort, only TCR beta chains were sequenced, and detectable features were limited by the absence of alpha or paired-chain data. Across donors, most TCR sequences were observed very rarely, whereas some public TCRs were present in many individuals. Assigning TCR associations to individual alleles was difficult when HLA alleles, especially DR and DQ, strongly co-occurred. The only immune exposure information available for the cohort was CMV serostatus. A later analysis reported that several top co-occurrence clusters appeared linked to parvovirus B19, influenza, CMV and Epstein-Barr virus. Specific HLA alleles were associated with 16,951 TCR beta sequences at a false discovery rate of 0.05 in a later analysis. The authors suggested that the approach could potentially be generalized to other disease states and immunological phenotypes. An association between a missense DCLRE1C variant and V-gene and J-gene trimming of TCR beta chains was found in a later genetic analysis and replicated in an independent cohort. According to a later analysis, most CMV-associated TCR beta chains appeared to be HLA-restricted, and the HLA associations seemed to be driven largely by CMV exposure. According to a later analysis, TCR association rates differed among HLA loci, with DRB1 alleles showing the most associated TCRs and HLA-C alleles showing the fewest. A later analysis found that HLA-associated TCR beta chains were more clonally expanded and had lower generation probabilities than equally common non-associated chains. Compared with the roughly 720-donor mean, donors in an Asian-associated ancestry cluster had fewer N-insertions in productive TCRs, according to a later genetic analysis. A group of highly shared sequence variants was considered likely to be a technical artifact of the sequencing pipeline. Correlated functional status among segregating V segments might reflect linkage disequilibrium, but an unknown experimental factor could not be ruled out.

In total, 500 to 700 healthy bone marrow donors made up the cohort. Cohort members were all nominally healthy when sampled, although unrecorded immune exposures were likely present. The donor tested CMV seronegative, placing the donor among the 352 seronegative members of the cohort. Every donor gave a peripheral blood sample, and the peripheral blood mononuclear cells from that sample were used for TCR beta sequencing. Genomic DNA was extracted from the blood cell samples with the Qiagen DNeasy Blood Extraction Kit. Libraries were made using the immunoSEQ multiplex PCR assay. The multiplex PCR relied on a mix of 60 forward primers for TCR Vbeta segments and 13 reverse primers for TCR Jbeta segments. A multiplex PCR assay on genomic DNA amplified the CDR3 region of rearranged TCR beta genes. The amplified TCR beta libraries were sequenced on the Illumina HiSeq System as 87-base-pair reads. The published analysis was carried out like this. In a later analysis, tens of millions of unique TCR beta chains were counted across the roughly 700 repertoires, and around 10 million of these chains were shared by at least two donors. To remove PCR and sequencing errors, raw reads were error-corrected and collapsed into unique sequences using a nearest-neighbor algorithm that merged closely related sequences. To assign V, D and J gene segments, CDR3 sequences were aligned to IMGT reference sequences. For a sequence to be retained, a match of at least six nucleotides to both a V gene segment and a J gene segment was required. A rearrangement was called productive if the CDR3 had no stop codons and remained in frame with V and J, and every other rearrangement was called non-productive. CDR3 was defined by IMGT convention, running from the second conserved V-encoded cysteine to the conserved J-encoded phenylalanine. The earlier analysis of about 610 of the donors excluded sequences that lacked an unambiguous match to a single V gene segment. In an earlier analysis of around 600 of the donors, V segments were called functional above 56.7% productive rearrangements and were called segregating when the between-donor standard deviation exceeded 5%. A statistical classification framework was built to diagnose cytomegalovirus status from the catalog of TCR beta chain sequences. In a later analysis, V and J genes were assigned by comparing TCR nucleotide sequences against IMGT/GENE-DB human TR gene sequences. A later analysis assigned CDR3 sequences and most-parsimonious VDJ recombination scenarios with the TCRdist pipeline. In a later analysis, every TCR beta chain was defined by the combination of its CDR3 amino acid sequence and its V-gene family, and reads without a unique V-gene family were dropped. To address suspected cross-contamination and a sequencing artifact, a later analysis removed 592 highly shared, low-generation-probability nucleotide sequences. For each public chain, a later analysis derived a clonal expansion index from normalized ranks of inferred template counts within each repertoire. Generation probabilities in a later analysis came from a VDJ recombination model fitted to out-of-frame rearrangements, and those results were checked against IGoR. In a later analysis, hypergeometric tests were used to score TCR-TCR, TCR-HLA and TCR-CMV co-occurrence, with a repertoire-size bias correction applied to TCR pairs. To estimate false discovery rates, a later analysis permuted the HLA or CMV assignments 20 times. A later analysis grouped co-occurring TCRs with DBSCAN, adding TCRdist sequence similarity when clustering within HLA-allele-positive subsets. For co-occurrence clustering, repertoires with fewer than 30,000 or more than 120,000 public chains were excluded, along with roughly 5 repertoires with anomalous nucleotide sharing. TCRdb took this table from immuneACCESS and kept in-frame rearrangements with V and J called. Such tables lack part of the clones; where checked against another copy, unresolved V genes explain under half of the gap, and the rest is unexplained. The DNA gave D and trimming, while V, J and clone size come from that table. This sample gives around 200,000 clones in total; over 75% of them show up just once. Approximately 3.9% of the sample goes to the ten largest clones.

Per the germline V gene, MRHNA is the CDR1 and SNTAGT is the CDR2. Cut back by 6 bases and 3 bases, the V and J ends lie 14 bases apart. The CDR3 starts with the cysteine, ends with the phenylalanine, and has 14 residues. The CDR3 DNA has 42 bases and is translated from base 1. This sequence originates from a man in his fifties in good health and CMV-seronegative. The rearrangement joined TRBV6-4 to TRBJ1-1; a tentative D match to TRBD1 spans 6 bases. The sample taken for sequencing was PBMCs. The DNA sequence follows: TGTGCCAGCAGGGGTTGGGGGGGCGACACTGAAGCTTTCTTT. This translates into CASRGWGGDTEAFF.